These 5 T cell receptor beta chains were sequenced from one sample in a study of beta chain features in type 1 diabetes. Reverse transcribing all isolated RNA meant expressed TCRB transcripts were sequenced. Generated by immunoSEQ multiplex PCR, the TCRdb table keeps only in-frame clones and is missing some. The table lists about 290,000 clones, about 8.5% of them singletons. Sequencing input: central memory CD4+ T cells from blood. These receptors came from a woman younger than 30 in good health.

The CDR3 spells CATSRRDGDTGELFF. CDR3 nucleotides: TGTGCCACCAGCAGGAGGGACGGTGACACCGGGGAGCTGTTTTTT. The chain joins TRBV15 to TRBJ2-2; D tentatively reads TRBD1 or TRBD2 (5 bases each). Germline CDR1 is LNHNV and CDR2 is YYDKDF (reference sequence). CDR3 length equals 15 residues. V was clipped by 3 bases and J by 3 bases, with 11 bases between them. Variable domain in full (rest from reference TRBV15 and TRBJ2-2): DAMVIQNPRYQVTQFGKPVTLSCSQTLNHNVMYWYQQKSSQAPKLLFHYYDKDFNNEADTPDNFQSRRPNTSFCFLDIRSPGLGDTAMYLCATSRRDGDTGELFFGEGSRLTVL.

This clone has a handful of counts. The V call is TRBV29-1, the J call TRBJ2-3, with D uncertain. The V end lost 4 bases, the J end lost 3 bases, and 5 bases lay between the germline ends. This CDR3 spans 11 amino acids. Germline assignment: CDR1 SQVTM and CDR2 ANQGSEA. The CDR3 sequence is CSVADTDTQYF. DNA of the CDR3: TGCAGCGTTGCCGATACAGATACGCAGTATTTT.

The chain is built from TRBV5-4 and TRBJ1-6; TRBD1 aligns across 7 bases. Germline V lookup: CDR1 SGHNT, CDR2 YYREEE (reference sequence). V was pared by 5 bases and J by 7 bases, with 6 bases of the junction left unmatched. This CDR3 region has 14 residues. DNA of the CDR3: TGTGCCAGCAGGTCCGGGACAGACAATTCACCCCTCCACTTT. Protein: CASRSGTDNSPLHF.

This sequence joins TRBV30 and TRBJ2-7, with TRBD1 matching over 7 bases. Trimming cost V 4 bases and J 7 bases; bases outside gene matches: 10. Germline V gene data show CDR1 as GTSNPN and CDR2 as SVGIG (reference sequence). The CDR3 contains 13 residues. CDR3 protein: CAWNQGGPTEQYF. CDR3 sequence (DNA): TGTGCCTGGAACCAAGGGGGCCCGACGGAGCAGTACTTC.

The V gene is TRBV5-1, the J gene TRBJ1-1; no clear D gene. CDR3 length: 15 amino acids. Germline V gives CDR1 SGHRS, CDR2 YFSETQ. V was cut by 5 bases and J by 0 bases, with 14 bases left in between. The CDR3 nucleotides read TGCGCCAGCAGAGACGTGGTGTCTATGAACACTGAAGCTTTCTTT. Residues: CASRDVVSMNTEAFF.